Following are 12 T cell receptor beta chains from one sample sequenced in a study of shared clonotypes between healthy human individuals. Clones were read by immunoSEQ multiplex PCR, and TCRdb kept only the in-frame ones, dropping some. The sample shows approximately 2.5 million clones, roughly nine tenths of them seen only once. Sequenced: naive CD4+ T cells sorted from blood. Stated subset: CD45RA+ positively selected. Every receptor here comes from a man in his late teens or twenties in good health.

The CDR3 DNA is TGTGCCATCAGTGTAGGTATTTCGGATAATTCACCCCTCCACTTT. Amino acid sequence: CAISVGISDNSPLHF. The chain combines TRBV10-3 with TRBJ1-6; D unclear. Looked up from germline, CDR1 is ENHRY and CDR2 is SYGVKD. The V gene lost 4 bases and the J gene lost 5 bases, with 12 bases spanning the gap. This CDR3 contains 15 residues.

As to this clone: The same CDR3 arises from other DNA sequences in this sample as well. The chain employs TRBV5-1 and TRBJ2-7, with TRBD2 matching over 11 bases. CDR3 size: 15 residues. Germline values: CDR1 SGHRS, CDR2 YFSETQ. Unmatched junction bases numbered 6, after V lost 5 bases and J lost 2 bases. The CDR3 DNA reads as TGCGCCAGCAGTCCCGGACTAGCGGGCCCCTACGAGCAGTACTTC. It translates to CASSPGLAGPYEQYF.

The CDR3 nucleotides read TGTGCCAGCAGTGAAGCGTATGGGGTGCCCACCTCTGGGGCCAACGTCCTGACTTTC. This translates into CASSEAYGVPTSGANVLTF. J is TRBJ2-6 and V is TRBV6-1; no definite D call. Per the germline V gene, CDR1 is MNHNS and CDR2 is SASEGT. CDR3 length: 19 amino acids. The V end lost 0 bases, the J end lost 0 bases, and 15 bases lay between the germline ends.

The V gene is TRBV2, the J gene TRBJ2-5; tentative D call: TRBD1 (6 bases). The germline V gene has CDR1 SNHLY and CDR2 FYNNEI. V was shortened by 6 bases and J by 4 bases, with 12 bases between the two germline ends. The CDR3 is made up of 13 amino acids. CDR3 loop: CASSADSGETQYF. The CDR3 coding sequence is TGTGCCAGCAGCGCGGACAGCGGAGAGACCCAGTACTTC. Full variable domain (missing parts from reference TRBV2 and TRBJ2-5): EPEVTQTPSHQVTQMGQEVILRCVPISNHLYFYWYRQILGQKVEFLVSFYNNEISEKSEIFDDQFSVERPDGSNFTLKIRSTKLEDSAMYFCASSADSGETQYFGPGTRLLVL.

This chain joins TRBV4-3 and TRBJ1-3; D gene unclear. Deletions cut 0 bases from V and 4 bases from J, with 4 bases between. Looked up from germline, CDR1 is LGHNA and CDR2 is YSLEER. The CDR3 sequence is 13 residues long. The CDR3 sequence is CASSQELGNTIYF. For the CDR3, the DNA is TGCGCCAGCAGCCAAGAGTTAGGAAACACCATATATTTT.

This chain links TRBV6-5 with TRBJ2-1, with 8 nucleotides matching TRBD2. With 1 base clipped from V and 9 bases from J, the junction kept 5 bases outside the gene matches. From germline, CDR1 is MNHEY and CDR2 SVGAGI. The CDR3 has 14 residues. The CDR3 is CASSYFGRATEQFF. Here the CDR3 DNA reads TGTGCCAGCAGTTACTTCGGGAGGGCCACTGAGCAGTTCTTC.

The chain has TRBV28 and TRBJ1-3; D uncertain. Germline CDR1 MDHEN, CDR2 SYDVKM. This CDR3 contains 14 residues. V dropped 6 bases and J dropped 4 bases, with 13 bases sitting between them. This CDR3 reads CASSPEDRGNTIYF. The CDR3 DNA follows: TGTGCCAGCAGCCCTGAGGATCGGGGAAACACCATATATTTT.

This clone was seen a single time. The rearrangement joins TRBV12-5 to TRBJ1-5, with unresolved D. The V and J ends lost 5 bases and 5 bases respectively, with 7 bases between them. The CDR3 extends over 12 amino acids. Germline CDR1 is LGHNT and CDR2 is FRNRAP. The CDR3 is CASGHSDQPQHF. The CDR3, as DNA: TGTGCTAGTGGTCACTCGGATCAGCCCCAGCATTTT.

This chain links TRBV7-9 with TRBJ1-4, with a tentative D call TRBD1 (6 bases). This CDR3 has 15 residues. Trimming shortened V by 5 bases and J by 1 base, and 11 bases separated the two germline ends. Germline V gene data show CDR1 as SEHNR and CDR2 as FQNEAQ (reference sequence). The DNA for the CDR3 is TGTGCCAGCAGCGGGGCACAGGGAACTAATGAAAAACTGTTTTTT. It specifies CASSGAQGTNEKLFF.

The chain uses TRBV2 and TRBJ2-7; 13 positions agree with TRBD2. CDR1 and CDR2 (germline): SNHLY, FYNNEI. V trimming: 11 bases; J trimming: 5 bases; junction bases outside the gene matches: 6. This CDR3 spans 13 amino acids. CDR3 residues: CAGTSGRAHEQYF. Written as DNA, the CDR3 is TGTGCCGGAACTAGCGGGAGGGCCCACGAGCAGTACTTC.

V is TRBV29-1 and J is TRBJ2-3; D perhaps matches TRBD1 (7 bases). Trimming removed 5 bases at V and 3 bases at J, with 15 bases between. The CDR3 loop spans 14 amino acids. Germline lookup yields CDR1 SQVTM and CDR2 ANQGSEA. Written as DNA, the CDR3 is TGCAGCGTTTCGACAGGGACTCAAACAGATACGCAGTATTTT. It is translated as CSVSTGTQTDTQYF.

The chain has TRBV7-9 and TRBJ2-5, with 8 nucleotides matching TRBD1. The germline V gene encodes CDR1 SEHNR and CDR2 FQNEAQ (reference sequence). The CDR3 spans 15 residues. Trimming at V came to 6 bases and at J to 5 bases, leaving 11 bases not matched to a gene. The DNA for the CDR3 is TGTGCCAGCAGTTCGTTTCCCGGGACAGGCGAGACCCAGTACTTC. It yields the protein CASSSFPGTGETQYF.